These 30 T cell receptor beta chains were all obtained from the same sample, sequenced in a study of cytomegalovirus exposure and HLA in healthy donors. The assay was immunoSEQ multiplex PCR, and TCRdb's table has in-frame clones only and misses some. The sample gives 150,000 to 200,000 clones, around 85% of which show up once; about 16% is in the top ten. Sequencing was done on a sample of PBMCs. The receptor source for this set is a man younger than 35 in good health and CMV-seropositive.

V and J are TRBV28 and TRBJ2-7; 8 positions agree with TRBD1. In germline, CDR1 is MDHEN, CDR2 SYDVKM. The junction had 12 bases not matched to a gene; V was cut back by 10 bases and J by 4 bases. There are 14 residues in the CDR3. CDR3 DNA: TGTGCCACCGTAAGTGGGACAGGAGCATACGAGCAGTACTTC. This encodes CATVSGTGAYEQYF.

V is TRBV5-4 and J is TRBJ2-4; TRBD2 matches at 8 bases. Germline V gives CDR1 SGHNT, CDR2 YYREEE (reference sequence). Trimming removed 1 base from V and 6 bases from J; junction bases left unmatched: 9. The CDR3 is 16 amino acids. CDR3 nucleotides: TGTGCCAGCAGCTTGAACGCGGGAGGTCAGGGAAACATTCAGTACTTC. This encodes CASSLNAGGQGNIQYF.

This CDR3 reads CASSEIPPKRERPLPGETQYF. The CDR3 nucleotides read TGTGCCAGCAGTGAAATCCCCCCTAAGCGGGAGAGGCCCCTTCCGGGAGAGACCCAGTACTTC. J is TRBJ2-5 and V is TRBV2; 8 bases align to TRBD2. The CDR3 length is 21 residues. J lost 4 bases, V lost 2 bases, and 24 bases had no gene match. Per germline, CDR1 SNHLY and CDR2 FYNNEI.

The chain joins TRBV6-1 to TRBJ1-2; D is possibly TRBD1 (5 bases). Between the trimmed V and J ends, which lost 7 bases and 6 bases, there was a span of 18 bases. The CDR3 loop spans 14 amino acids. Looked up from germline, CDR1 is MNHNS and CDR2 is SASEGT. CDR3 residues: CASTNREGENGYTF. Here the CDR3 DNA reads TGTGCCAGCACTAATAGGGAAGGGGAAAATGGCTACACCTTC.

The gene calls are TRBV5-1 and TRBJ1-2; D is possibly TRBD1 (5 bases). V was shortened by 5 bases and J by 3 bases, with 8 bases between the two germline ends. Germline-derived CDR1 and CDR2 are SGHRS and YFSETQ. The CDR3 is 12 residues long. CDR3 nucleotide sequence: TGCGCCAGCAGGGACACCGACTATGGCTACACCTTC. Its protein product is CASRDTDYGYTF.

The gene calls are TRBV7-2 and TRBJ1-4; D not certain. CDR3 size: 15 residues. V dropped 1 base and J dropped 5 bases, with 11 bases sitting between them. The germline V gene encodes CDR1 SGHTA and CDR2 FQGNSA. In DNA, the CDR3 is TGTGCCAGCAGCTTAGAAGGCGGGGTGAATGAAAAACTGTTTTTT. It codes for CASSLEGGVNEKLFF.

This rearrangement joins TRBV9 to TRBJ2-5; TRBD2 agrees at 10 bases. V was pared by 3 bases and J by 4 bases, with 12 bases of the junction left unmatched. The CDR3 is 17 residues long. Germline V gene data show CDR1 as SGDLS and CDR2 as YYNGEE. Written as DNA, the CDR3 is TGTGCCAGCAGCGCACGGAGGGCTAGCGGGAGTGGAGAGACCCAGTACTTC. As protein: CASSARRASGSGETQYF.

The V and J genes are TRBV11-3 and TRBJ2-1; a possible D gene is TRBD2 (6 bases). Germline V gene lookup returns CDR1 SGHNT and CDR2 YENEEA. Deletions cut 5 bases from V and 7 bases from J, with 15 bases between. The CDR3 has 14 residues. The chain's CDR3 is CASSPWGERNEQFF. In DNA form, the CDR3 reads TGTGCCAGCAGCCCGTGGGGGGAAAGGAATGAGCAGTTCTTC.

The V gene is TRBV18, the J gene TRBJ2-5; D is uncertain. The CDR3 is made up of 14 amino acids. Germline V gene sequence: CDR1 KGHSH, CDR2 LQKENI. Trimming removed 3 bases at V and 1 base at J, with 9 bases between. For the CDR3, the DNA is TGTGCCAGCTCACCCCGCGCCCCCCAAGAGACCCAGTACTTC. Translated: CASSPRAPQETQYF.

This sequence joins TRBV7-9 and TRBJ2-1; the D gene is possibly TRBD2 (5 bases). The CDR3 totals 15 residues. Deletions cut 4 bases from V and 3 bases from J, with 13 bases between. Looked up from germline, CDR1 is SEHNR and CDR2 is FQNEAQ (reference sequence). The CDR3 DNA is TGTGCCAGCAGCTCCGTTTATACTAGCTACAATGAGCAGTTCTTC. This gives the protein CASSSVYTSYNEQFF.

Worth noting for this clone: This specimen includes other DNA sequences encoding the same CDR3. The chain joins TRBV28 to TRBJ1-2; D may be TRBD1 (6 bases). The CDR3 covers 12 residues. With 8 bases removed from V and 4 bases from J, the gap between germline ends came to 11 bases. Germline lookup yields CDR1 MDHEN and CDR2 SYDVKM. Here the CDR3 reads CASSRGSYGYTF. DNA of the CDR3: TGTGCCAGCTCCAGGGGCAGCTATGGCTACACCTTC.

This sequence joins TRBV30 and TRBJ1-1, with TRBD1 matching 7 bases. J was trimmed by 3 bases and V by 0 bases; bases with no gene match: 4. The germline gives CDR1 GTSNPN, CDR2 SVGIG (reference sequence). This CDR3 contains 14 residues. Written as DNA, the CDR3 is TGTGCCTGGAGTGTACAGGGGACAGACACTGAAGCTTTCTTT. It encodes CAWSVQGTDTEAFF.

This clone has a single count. The rearrangement links TRBV7-9 to TRBJ1-1; the D is unclear. There are 15 residues in the CDR3. Germline assignment: CDR1 SEHNR and CDR2 FQNEAQ (reference sequence). V dropped 1 base and J dropped 4 bases, with 13 bases sitting between them. The chain's CDR3 is CASSLGDLFATEAFF. The CDR3 nucleotides read TGTGCCAGCAGCTTAGGAGATCTATTTGCCACTGAAGCTTTCTTT. The whole variable domain, remainder taken from reference TRBV7-9 and TRBJ1-1, is DTGVSQNPRHKITKRGQNVTFRCDPISEHNRLYWYRQTLGQGPEFLTYFQNEAQLEKSRLLSDRFSAERPKGSFSTLEIQRTEQGDSAMYLCASSLGDLFATEAFFGQGTRLTVV.

The gene calls are TRBV11-2 and TRBJ2-7; D possibly corresponds to TRBD1 (5 bases). Trimming pared 5 bases from V and 7 bases from J, leaving 15 bases between. Germline CDR1 and CDR2: SGHAT and FQNNGV. The CDR3 is 13 amino acids. Written as DNA, the CDR3 is TGTGCCAGCAGCCCTCGCCCCTCAGGGGAGCAGTACTTC. Its translation is CASSPRPSGEQYF.

The chain has TRBV4-2 and TRBJ2-3; 9 positions agree with TRBD2. The V gene end was trimmed by 1 base and the J gene end by 4 bases; junction bases not matched to a gene: 9. CDR1 and CDR2 (germline): LGHNA, YNFKEQ. The CDR3 length is 17 residues. CDR3 sequence: CASSQGGGGGAADTQYF. The CDR3 DNA is TGTGCCAGCAGCCAAGGAGGGGGCGGGGGGGCAGCAGATACGCAGTATTTT.

The chain uses TRBV18 and TRBJ2-6, with 7 nucleotides matching TRBD1. CDR3 size: 18 residues. The J segment lost 0 bases and the V segment lost 3 bases, leaving 8 bases of the junction unmatched. Germline V gene sequence: CDR1 KGHSH, CDR2 LQKENI. CDR3 DNA sequence: TGTGCCAGCTCACCCCGGGCAGGGGGACGCTCTGGGGCCAACGTCCTGACTTTC. Protein sequence: CASSPRAGGRSGANVLTF. Full variable domain (rest looked up from reference TRBV18 and TRBJ2-6): NAGVMQNPRHLVRRRGQEARLRCSPMKGHSHVYWYRQLPEEGLKFMVYLQKENIIDESGMPKERFSAEFPKEGPSILRIQQVVRGDSAAYFCASSPRAGGRSGANVLTFGAGSRLTVL.

With respect to this clone: This specimen includes other DNA sequences encoding the same CDR3. V and J are TRBV2 and TRBJ2-7; maybe TRBD1 (5 bases). The V end lost 8 bases, the J end lost 1 base, and 9 bases lay between the germline ends. Germline assignment: CDR1 SNHLY and CDR2 FYNNEI. CDR3 length equals 12 residues. The CDR3 loop reads CASQGRSYEQYF. The CDR3 bases are TGTGCCAGCCAGGGTAGGTCCTACGAGCAGTACTTC.

In this sample, this clone turned up once. This rearrangement joins TRBV5-1 to TRBJ1-1, with D possibly matching TRBD1 (6 bases). The germline V gene encodes CDR1 SGHRS and CDR2 YFSETQ. With 6 bases removed from V and 2 bases from J, the gap between germline ends came to 17 bases. This CDR3 region has 15 residues. In DNA, the CDR3 is TGCGCCAGCACGGGACAAAACAAAATCAACACTGAAGCTTTCTTT. This sequence encodes CASTGQNKINTEAFF.

V usage is TRBV13 and J usage is TRBJ1-1; D gene ambiguous. This CDR3 has 14 amino acids. V lost 5 bases to trimming and J lost 5 bases, with 15 bases between them. Germline values: CDR1 PRHDT, CDR2 FYEKMQ (reference sequence). Here the CDR3 reads CASSGTSRGTEAFF. The CDR3 DNA reads as TGTGCCAGCAGCGGAACGTCCCGAGGGACTGAAGCTTTCTTT.

The rearrangement links TRBV28 to TRBJ2-3, with D perhaps matching TRBD2 (5 bases). This CDR3 has 14 amino acids. Per germline, CDR1 MDHEN and CDR2 SYDVKM. The V and J ends lost 3 bases and 0 bases respectively, with 7 bases between them. The DNA for the CDR3 is TGTGCCAGCAGTTTCCCGGGGAGCACAGATACGCAGTATTTT. This sequence encodes CASSFPGSTDTQYF.

The genes are TRBV28 and TRBJ2-7, with 9 bases identical to TRBD2. The germline CDR1 and CDR2 sequences are MDHEN and SYDVKM. This CDR3 has 15 amino acids. The V gene end was trimmed by 5 bases and the J gene end by 3 bases; junction bases not matched to a gene: 8. CDR3 bases: TGTGCCAGCAGTCCCCGCGGGAGGGCGGTCTACGAGCAGTACTTC. This codes for CASSPRGRAVYEQYF.

The J gene is TRBJ2-5, the V gene TRBV5-1; a possible D gene is TRBD2 (6 bases). With 3 bases removed from V and 2 bases from J, the gap between germline ends came to 11 bases. This CDR3 comprises 14 residues. Germline CDR1 and CDR2: SGHRS and YFSETQ. The CDR3 sequence is CASSWRGGQETQYF. CDR3 sequence (DNA): TGCGCCAGCAGCTGGAGGGGCGGTCAAGAGACCCAGTACTTC.

The chain joins TRBV7-9 to TRBJ1-4; D is ambiguous. Per the germline V gene, CDR1 is SEHNR and CDR2 is FQNEAQ (reference sequence). This CDR3 has 15 residues. Trimming removed 4 bases at V and 5 bases at J, with 14 bases between. The CDR3 bases are TGTGCCAGCAGCTCGAGAGGCACCTCCAATGAAAAACTGTTTTTT. Amino acids: CASSSRGTSNEKLFF.

Here the CDR3 reads CASSRLAGVEETQYF. For the CDR3, the DNA is TGTGCCAGCAGTCGACTAGCGGGAGTTGAGGAGACCCAGTACTTC. The chain uses TRBV2 and TRBJ2-5; 12 bases match TRBD2. After removal of 5 bases from V and 5 bases from J, the junction contained 6 bases not matched to a gene. The CDR3 is 15 residues long. Per germline, CDR1 SNHLY and CDR2 FYNNEI.

The rearrangement uses TRBV5-1 and TRBJ2-2; 11 positions match TRBD1. The germline V gene encodes CDR1 SGHRS and CDR2 YFSETQ. This CDR3 has 16 residues. Trimming removed 4 bases from V and 4 bases from J; junction bases left unmatched: 6. The CDR3, as DNA: TGCGCCAGCAGCGCCGGACAGGGGGCGGGCACCGGGGAGCTGTTTTTT. Translation: CASSAGQGAGTGELFF. The entire variable domain, with the rest obtained from reference TRBV5-1 and TRBJ2-2, is as follows: KAGVTQTPRYLIKTRGQQVTLSCSPISGHRSVSWYQQTPGQGLQFLFEYFSETQRNKGNFPGRFSGRQFSNSRSEMNVSTLELGDSALYLCASSAGQGAGTGELFFGEGSRLTVL.

The rearrangement uses TRBV30 and TRBJ2-1, with 8 bases aligning to TRBD2. CDR3 size: 13 residues. The germline V gene encodes CDR1 GTSNPN and CDR2 SVGIG (reference sequence). Trimming took 2 bases from V and 8 from J; bases not matched to a gene: 5. The CDR3 region is CAWSRPGGDEQFF. The CDR3, as DNA: TGTGCCTGGAGTAGACCGGGGGGGGATGAGCAGTTCTTC.

V is TRBV5-6 and J is TRBJ1-3; maybe TRBD1 (5 bases). Germline V CDR1 and CDR2: SGHDT, YYEEEE. The CDR3 is made up of 15 amino acids. V was trimmed by 4 bases and J by 0 bases, leaving 11 bases between them. The CDR3 nucleotides read TGTGCCAGCAGCCTGCAGGGTTCCTCTGGAAACACCATATATTTT. This codes for CASSLQGSSGNTIYF.

The V and J genes are TRBV28 and TRBJ1-6, with 8 bases matching TRBD1. This CDR3 contains 15 residues. Germline V gene data show CDR1 as MDHEN and CDR2 as SYDVKM. J was trimmed by 11 bases and V by 7 bases; bases with no gene match: 13. DNA for the CDR3: TGTGCCAGCATGACAACCGGGACAGGAGTAGCACCCCTCCACTTT. Encoded protein: CASMTTGTGVAPLHF.

Turning to this clone: One end of the junction varies from germline; a read error may be responsible. The V gene is TRBV11-2, the J gene TRBJ2-7; TRBD1 aligns across 7 bases. The CDR3 has 15 residues. Germline loops: CDR1 SGHAT, CDR2 FQNNGV. The CDR3 loop reads CACSRDRGFIYEQYF. In DNA, the CDR3 is TGTGCCTGCAGTCGGGACAGAGGGTTTATCTACGAGCAGTACTTC.

This clone was found a few times. The chain combines TRBV10-2 with TRBJ2-6; D might be TRBD2 (5 bases). The CDR3 loop spans 14 amino acids. Per germline, CDR1 WSHSY and CDR2 SAAADI. V dropped 3 bases and J dropped 4 bases, with 7 bases sitting between them. CDR3: CASSDLAGANVLTF. The CDR3 nucleotides are TGCGCCAGCAGTGACCTAGCCGGGGCCAACGTCCTGACTTTC.